This TCR beta chain was identified in a study of blood T cell repertoires in COVID-19. Study-level background: The study drew acute and convalescent COVID-19 samples from the United States, Italy and Spain.

Sequencing used immunoSEQ multiplex PCR; TCRdb keeps in-frame clones, though not all of them. The sample holds over 85,000 clones, around nine tenths seen once. The CDR3 contains 18 residues. Germline V gene data show CDR1 as WSHSY and CDR2 as SAAADI. V lost 3 bases to trimming and J lost 2 bases; unmatched junction nucleotides: 12. The V and J genes are TRBV10-2 and TRBJ2-3; 9 nucleotides match TRBD2. This receptor was obtained from a woman between 70 and 85 years old with acute or convalescent COVID-19. The sequenced sample was peripheral blood. The CDR3 spells CASSDSAPLAGFTDTQYF. CDR3 nucleotide sequence: TGCGCCAGCAGTGACTCGGCTCCCCTAGCGGGATTCACAGATACGCAGTATTTT.